This T cell receptor beta chain was found in a study of T cell responses to AZD1222 COVID-19 vaccine. The protocol was immunoSEQ multiplex PCR, while the TCRdb copy is restricted to in-frame clones and leaves out a portion. Here the sample spans roughly 80,000 clones, about 88% being singletons. This CDR3 has 13 amino acids. Germline V CDR1 and CDR2: KGHDR, SFDVKD. Trimming stripped 3 bases from V and 9 bases from J, with 12 bases between. This clonotype originated in an adult in good health. Sequenced material: peripheral blood, taken on day 0 of AZD1222 vaccination. The rearrangement links TRBV24-1 to TRBJ2-3, with a weak D call TRBD1 (6 bases). The CDR3 DNA reads as TGTGCCACCAGTGATAAGGACAGTTTAACGCAGTATTTT. Translating it yields CATSDKDSLTQYF.